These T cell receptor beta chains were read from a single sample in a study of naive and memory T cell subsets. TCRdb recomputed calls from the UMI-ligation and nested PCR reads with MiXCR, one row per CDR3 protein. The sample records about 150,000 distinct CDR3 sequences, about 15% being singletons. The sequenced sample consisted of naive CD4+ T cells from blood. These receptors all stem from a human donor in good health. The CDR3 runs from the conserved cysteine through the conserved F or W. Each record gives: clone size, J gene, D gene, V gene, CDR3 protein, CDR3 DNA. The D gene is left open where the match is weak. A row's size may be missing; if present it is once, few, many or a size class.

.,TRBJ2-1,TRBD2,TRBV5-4,CASSLAASGSYNEQFF,TGTGCCAGCAGCTTGGCGGCTAGCGGATCCTACAATGAGCAGTTCTTC
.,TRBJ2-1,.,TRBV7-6,CASSPVEANNEQFF,TGTGCCAGCAGCCCAGTGGAGGCGAACAATGAGCAGTTCTTC
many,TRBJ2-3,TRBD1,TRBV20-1,CSAILGGRGTDTQYF,TGCAGTGCTATCCTAGGGGGCAGGGGCACAGATACGCAGTATTTT
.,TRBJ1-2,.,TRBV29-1,CSVDGISGYGYTF,TGCAGCGTTGATGGGATTTCGGGCTATGGCTACACCTTC
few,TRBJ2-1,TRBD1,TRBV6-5,CASTRGLAYNEQFF,TGTGCCAGCACCAGGGGGCTAGCCTACAATGAGCAGTTCTTC
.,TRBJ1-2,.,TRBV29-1,CSVMRGGIYGYTF,TGCAGCGTCATGCGGGGGGGGATCTATGGCTACACCTTC
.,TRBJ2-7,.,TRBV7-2,CASSFESLGREQYF,TGTGCCAGCAGCTTTGAGTCCCTTGGTCGCGAGCAGTACTTC
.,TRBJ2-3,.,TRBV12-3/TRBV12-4,CASSFDYPSTDTQYF,TGTGCCAGCAGTTTCGACTACCCCTCGACAGATACGCAGTATTTT
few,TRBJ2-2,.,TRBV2,CASSEDVNTGELFF,TGTGCCAGCAGTGAAGACGTTAACACCGGGGAGCTGTTTTTT
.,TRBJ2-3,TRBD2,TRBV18,CASSFQREPSTDTQYF,TGTGCCAGCTCATTCCAGCGGGAGCCCAGCACAGATACGCAGTATTTT
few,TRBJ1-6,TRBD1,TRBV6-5,CASRRTGQNSPLHF,TGTGCCAGCAGGAGGACAGGGCAAAATTCACCCCTCCACTTT
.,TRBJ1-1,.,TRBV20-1,CSAPRGGPNTEAFF,TGCAGTGCTCCGAGGGGCGGACCGAACACTGAAGCTTTCTTT
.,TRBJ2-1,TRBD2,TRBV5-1,CASSLGILAANREQFF,TGCGCCAGCAGCTTGGGGATACTAGCGGCTAATCGGGAGCAGTTCTTC
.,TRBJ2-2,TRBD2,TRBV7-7,CASSLGTSGYGTGELFF,TGTGCCAGCAGCTTAGGGACTAGCGGCTATGGCACCGGGGAGCTGTTTTTT
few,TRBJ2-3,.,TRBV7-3,CASSPGLLSTDTQYF,TGTGCCAGCAGCCCCGGACTCCTAAGCACAGATACGCAGTATTTT
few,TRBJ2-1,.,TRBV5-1,CASSLLTPTYNEQFF,TGCGCCAGCAGCTTGTTGACTCCCACCTACAATGAGCAGTTCTTC
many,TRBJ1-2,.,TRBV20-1,CSARDGSTTTNYGYTF,TGCAGTGCTAGGGACGGCTCTACCACAACTAACTATGGCTACACCTTC
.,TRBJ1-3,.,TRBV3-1,CASSQLQAGNTIYF,TGTGCCAGCAGCCAACTGCAGGCTGGAAACACCATATATTTT